The clone carrying this T cell receptor beta chain showed up many times. Its antigen remains unidentified. Indicated time point: newly diagnosed GD, antithyroid drugs for less than 3 months. The authors made the TCR library using RNA they extracted from PBMCs. For TCR beta, libraries came from iRepertoire HTBI primers and Arm-PCR of CDR3 regions. In TCRdb, the multiplex PCR reads were re-called with MiXCR into one record per CDR3 protein. Of approximately 350,000 distinct CDR3 sequences in the sample, about 10% were seen once. The CDR3 is 14 amino acids. The germline V and J ends were trimmed by 8 bases and 12 bases, with 23 bases remaining between them. The germline V gene has CDR1 MDHEN and CDR2 SYDVKM. This sample is drawn from a study of regulatory T cells in long-lasting Graves disease. Study outcomes and limitations: Possibly, too few samples lowered accuracy. Whereas about a thousand public clonotypes were shared by new patients, persistent patients shared more, at some 3,000.

These data were also reused for a study on T cells in Graves' hyperthyroidism and ophthalmopathy.

V usage is TRBV28 and J usage is TRBJ2-1, with D tentatively TRBD2 (6 bases). The clonotype originates from a young woman with Graves disease. The sample here was peripheral blood mononuclear cells (PBMCs), taken at new diagnosis, from a patient treated with antithyroid drugs. The chain's CDR3 is CASVMGGLTRRQFF. In DNA form, the CDR3 reads TGTGCCAGCGTAATGGGGGGACTCACCCGAAGGCAGTTCTTC.